The 15 T cell receptor beta chains below all came from one sample that was sequenced in a study of blood T cell repertoires in COVID-19 (dated by TCRdb to 2019 to 2021). Libraries were made using the immunoSEQ multiplex PCR assay. This immuneACCESS table, as held by TCRdb, lists in-frame sequences with V and J called but not all clones. Of the missing ones, under half trace to an unresolved V gene in checked studies; the others have no known cause. This sample holds tens of thousands of clones; 75% to 90% were observed only once. Around 8% of the sample lies in the top ten. Sequenced input: peripheral blood. The source of these receptors is a human donor with active COVID-19. The donor label of this sample is uncertain.

The chain has TRBV6-2 or TRBV6-3 and TRBJ2-5, with 10 bases identical to TRBD2. This CDR3 spans 18 amino acids. V was pared by 5 bases and J by 0 bases, with 12 bases of the junction left unmatched. Germline values: CDR1 MNHEY, CDR2 SVGEGT. CDR3 region: CASSSILAGANYQETQYF. The CDR3 nucleotides are TGTGCCAGCAGTAGCATTCTAGCGGGGGCAAACTACCAAGAGACCCAGTACTTC.

This clone appeared once. J is TRBJ2-5 and V is TRBV12-3 or TRBV12-4; D gene unclear. The length of the CDR3 is 13 residues. Trimming removed 3 bases at V and 1 base at J, with 6 bases between. The CDR3 loop is CASSLYGQETQYF. CDR3 in DNA: TGTGCCAGCAGTTTGTACGGCCAAGAGACCCAGTACTTC.

This chain uses TRBV6-1 with TRBJ2-7; possible D gene TRBD1, 6 bases. With 1 base removed from V and 9 bases from J, the gap between germline ends came to 13 bases. The length of the CDR3 is 13 residues. The germline CDR1 and CDR2 sequences are MNHNS and SASEGT. Here the CDR3 DNA reads TGTGCCAGCAGTGAAGGACAGGCTCTAACGCAGTACTTC. Protein product: CASSEGQALTQYF.

The count of this clone is one. V usage is TRBV6-5 and J usage is TRBJ1-1, with 8 bases identical to TRBD1. The junction had 6 bases not matched to a gene; V was cut back by 5 bases and J by 7 bases. This CDR3 has 13 amino acids. CDR1 and CDR2 from the germline V gene are MNHEY and SVGAGI. The CDR3 loop reads CASSRRDRSEAFF. CDR3 nucleotide sequence: TGTGCCAGCAGTAGGAGGGACAGGAGTGAAGCTTTCTTT.

V usage is TRBV9 and J usage is TRBJ2-5; D is possibly TRBD1 (5 bases). The J call may be in error: the DNA end matches TRBJ2-7 better. Germline V gene lookup returns CDR1 SGDLS and CDR2 YYNGEE. This CDR3 contains 15 residues. The CDR3 protein is CASSPQLGASYEQYF. The CDR3 bases are TGTGCCAGCAGTCCTCAATTAGGGGCTTCGTACGAGCAGTACTTC.

V usage is TRBV28 and J usage is TRBJ1-2; 7 bases agree with TRBD1. The CDR3 extends over 13 amino acids. The V gene's germline CDR1 is MDHEN and CDR2 SYDVKM. V was pared by 3 bases and J by 3 bases, with 1 base of the junction left unmatched. DNA of the CDR3: TGTGCCAGCAGTTTCCAGGGGGACTATGGCTACACCTTC. Translating it yields CASSFQGDYGYTF.

V gene TRBV20-1 combines with J gene TRBJ1-4; D uncertain. The CDR3 runs to 13 residues. Germline CDR1 DFQATT, CDR2 SNEGSKA (reference sequence). V was trimmed by 3 bases and J by 7 bases, leaving 12 bases between them. CDR3 nucleotide sequence: TGCAGTGCTAGTAAAGGAGAAATTGAAAAACTGTTTTTT. It is translated as CSASKGEIEKLFF.

V is TRBV27 and J is TRBJ1-1; maybe TRBD1 (5 bases). Looked up from germline, CDR1 is MNHEY and CDR2 is SMNVEV (reference sequence). Trimming stripped 5 bases from V and 2 bases from J, with 15 bases between. CDR3 length: 15 residues. The CDR3 sequence: CASSARGDRNTEAFF. Here the CDR3 DNA reads TGTGCCAGCAGTGCCCGGGGGGATAGAAACACTGAAGCTTTCTTT.

J is TRBJ1-6 and V is TRBV5-1, with 8 positions matching TRBD1. CDR1 SGHRS and CDR2 YFSETQ come from the germline V gene. After removal of 4 bases from V and 8 bases from J, the junction contained 8 bases not matched to a gene. This CDR3 is built from 15 residues. Here the CDR3 DNA reads TGCGCCAGCAGCAGAGGACAGGGTGGGGATTCACCCCTCCACTTT. It encodes CASSRGQGGDSPLHF.

The chain links TRBV7-2 to TRBJ2-7, with 9 bases that match TRBD1. The CDR3 is 15 amino acids. Losses at the gene ends were 5 bases for V and 3 bases for J; bases not matched to a gene: 8. Germline lookup yields CDR1 SGHTA and CDR2 FQGNSA. For the CDR3, the DNA is TGTGCCAGCAGCCCGGGGACAGGGACTGGCTACGAGCAGTACTTC. Translating gives CASSPGTGTGYEQYF. Drawing the rest from reference TRBV7-2 and TRBJ2-7, the complete variable domain is GAGVSQSPSNKVTEKGKDVELRCDPISGHTALYWYRQSLGQGLEFLIYFQGNSAPDKSGLPSDRFSAERTGGSVSTLTIQRTQQEDSAVYLCASSPGTGTGYEQYFGPGTRLTVT.

The chain links TRBV15 to TRBJ2-1; a weak D match, TRBD2 (5 bases). The CDR3 length is 13 residues. CDR1 LNHNV and CDR2 YYDKDF come from the germline V gene (reference sequence). The germline V and J ends were trimmed by 1 base and 8 bases, with 9 bases remaining between them. CDR3 nucleotide sequence: TGTGCCACCAGCAGAGCGGGGAGAGATGAGCAGTTCTTC. The encoded protein is CATSRAGRDEQFF.

This chain uses TRBV6-5 with TRBJ1-2; D remains ambiguous. Trimming removed 0 bases at V and 1 base at J, with 9 bases between. CDR1 is MNHEY, CDR2 SVGAGI, per germline. CDR3 length: 15 residues. CDR3 nucleotides: TGTGCCAGCAGTTACTCAGGACTGGTTAACTATGGCTACACCTTC. Residues: CASSYSGLVNYGYTF.

V is TRBV6-5 and J is TRBJ2-1; a weak D match, TRBD2 (6 bases). The CDR3 is made up of 12 amino acids. Germline V gene sequence: CDR1 MNHEY, CDR2 SVGAGI. V gave up 8 bases and J gave up 9 bases, with 14 bases separating them. Here the CDR3 reads CASGREVTEQFF. CDR3 in DNA: TGTGCCAGCGGTAGGGAGGTAACTGAGCAGTTCTTC.

The V and J genes are TRBV7-8 and TRBJ2-5; the match to TRBD1 covers 10 bases. Per germline, CDR1 SGHVS and CDR2 FQNEAQ. The CDR3 is made up of 17 amino acids. With 2 bases clipped from V and 5 bases from J, the junction kept 11 bases outside the gene matches. For the CDR3, the DNA is TGTGCCAGCAGCTTACTCCGGGACAGGGGCGGTGTGGAGACCCAGTACTTC. Its translation is CASSLLRDRGGVETQYF.

The rearrangement joins TRBV5-8 to TRBJ1-2, with D possibly TRBD1 on 5 matching bases. The CDR3 length is 15 residues. Between the trimmed V and J ends, which lost 4 bases and 0 bases, there was a span of 13 bases. CDR1 and CDR2 (germline): SGHTS, YDEGEE. The CDR3 region has the DNA TGTGCCAGCAGCAACCGACAGTTAGCTAACTATGGCTACACCTTC. As protein: CASSNRQLANYGYTF.